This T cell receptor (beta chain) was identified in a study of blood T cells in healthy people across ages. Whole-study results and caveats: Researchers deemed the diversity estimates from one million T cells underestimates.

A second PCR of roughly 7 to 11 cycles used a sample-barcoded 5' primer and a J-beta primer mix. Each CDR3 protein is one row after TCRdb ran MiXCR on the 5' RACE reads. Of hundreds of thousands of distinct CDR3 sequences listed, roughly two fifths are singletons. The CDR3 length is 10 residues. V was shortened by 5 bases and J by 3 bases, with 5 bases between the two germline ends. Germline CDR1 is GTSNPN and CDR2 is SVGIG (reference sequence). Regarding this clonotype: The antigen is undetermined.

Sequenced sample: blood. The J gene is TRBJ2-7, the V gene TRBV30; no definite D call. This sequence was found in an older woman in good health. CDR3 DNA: TGTGCCTGGGGAGTCTACGAGCAGTACTTC. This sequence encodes CAWGVYEQYF.